This T cell receptor (beta chain) was obtained from a study of CD4 T cells in relation to SARS-CoV-2 and coronaviruses. Study-level background: PBMCs were cultured with antigen for roughly 11 days before TCR beta sequencing. Shared crossreactive spike epitopes were mapped to their HLA restriction.

Using immunoSEQ multiplex PCR, the repertoire was profiled, and TCRdb retains in-frame clones only, with some absent. Altogether 35,000 to 40,000 clones are present, more than 65% being singletons, with the ten largest covering under 6%. Study observations and caveats: This crossreactivity analysis covered spike protein alone, no other viral proteins. Crossreactive clones expanded significantly less to SARS-CoV-2 than monoreactive clones.

Notes on this clone: Its antigen is not identified.

The CDR3 has 15 amino acids. V lost 3 bases, J lost 5 bases, and 14 bases lay in between. Per germline, CDR1 SGHDN and CDR2 FVKESK. This chain links TRBV14 with TRBJ2-1; no definite D call. Sequenced sample: naive CD4+ T cells from PBMCs, cultured in vitro. The sample's subset: naive CD4+ T cells isolated by negative enrichment. This TCR was sampled from an adult with COVID-19. The CDR3 DNA follows: TGTGCCAGCAGCCAGACTCTTCCTAACAACAATGAGCAGTTCTTC. It is translated as CASSQTLPNNNEQFF.